This TCR beta chain originates from a study of T cell responses to AZD1222 COVID-19 vaccine. There are 14 residues in the CDR3. CDR1 and CDR2 (germline): LNHDA, SQIVND (reference sequence). V was clipped by 7 bases and J by 4 bases, with 14 bases between them. Libraries were prepared by immunoSEQ multiplex PCR; TCRdb keeps only in-frame clonotypes and omits some of them. The sample carries 150,000 to 160,000 clones, roughly nine tenths recorded once. This clonotype was sampled from an adult in good health. This rearrangement joins TRBV19 to TRBJ2-1; D is unresolved. Source: peripheral blood, taken on day 0 of MenACWY control vaccination. CDR3 in amino acids: CASNLGAVYNEQFF. DNA of the CDR3: TGTGCCAGTAACCTAGGCGCCGTATACAATGAGCAGTTCTTC.